Below are 13 T cell receptor beta chains sequenced from a single sample in a study of cytomegalovirus exposure and HLA in healthy donors. In the PCR, 60 Vbeta and 13 Jbeta primers were used. Assay: immunoSEQ multiplex PCR; the TCRdb copy retains only in-frame clones and omits some. Of about 69,000 clones in the sample, roughly 74% were seen once. The material sequenced was PBMCs. The source is an older woman in good health and CMV-seropositive.

This sequence joins TRBV30 and TRBJ1-2; TRBD1 aligns across 8 bases. Unmatched junction bases numbered 7, after V lost 5 bases and J lost 5 bases. The CDR3 sequence is 13 residues long. CDR1 and CDR2 from the germline V gene are GTSNPN and SVGIG (reference sequence). CDR3: CAWHRDRPYGYTF. CDR3 sequence (DNA): TGTGCCTGGCACCGGGACAGGCCATATGGCTACACCTTC.

This rearrangement joins TRBV5-1 to TRBJ2-3; 7 bases agree with TRBD2. Trimming at V came to 4 bases and at J to 6 bases, leaving 5 bases not matched to a gene. The CDR3 spans 13 residues. Germline V gene data show CDR1 as SGHRS and CDR2 as YFSETQ. The CDR3 here is CASSGRASDTQYF. The CDR3 nucleotides read TGCGCCAGCAGCGGGAGGGCCTCGGATACGCAGTATTTT.

This sequence joins TRBV27 and TRBJ1-3, with D tentatively TRBD1 (6 bases). Trimming cost V 4 bases and J 3 bases, with 16 bases left between them. The CDR3 is 16 amino acids. Germline V gene lookup returns CDR1 MNHEY and CDR2 SMNVEV (reference sequence). The CDR3 reads CASSSGLTGLGNTIYF. Written as DNA, the CDR3 is TGTGCCAGCAGTTCGGGCTTGACAGGCCTTGGAAACACCATATATTTT.

The chain is built from TRBV2 and TRBJ1-2, with 7 bases fitting TRBD1. CDR1 and CDR2 from the germline V gene are SNHLY and FYNNEI. The trim removed 8 bases at V and 9 bases at J, leaving 18 bases unmatched. The length of the CDR3 is 15 residues. CDR3 sequence reads: CASFEWGQNGGSYTF. The CDR3 DNA is TGTGCCAGCTTTGAGTGGGGACAGAACGGGGGAAGCTACACCTTC.

V gene TRBV19 combines with J gene TRBJ2-3; 10 bases fit TRBD1. The CDR3 runs 14 residues. The V and J ends lost 10 bases and 1 base, in that order; junction bases with no gene match: 5. Germline-derived CDR1 and CDR2 are LNHDA and SQIVND (reference sequence). CDR3 coding DNA: TGTGCCACGACGACAGGGGGCGGCACAGATACGCAGTATTTT. This gives the protein CATTTGGGTDTQYF.

The chain employs TRBV30 and TRBJ2-3; D remains unclear. The CDR3 length is 12 residues. In germline, CDR1 is GTSNPN, CDR2 SVGIG (reference sequence). V was trimmed by 5 bases and J by 3 bases, leaving 9 bases between them. The CDR3 DNA reads TGTGCCTGGGCCGTAGTGACAGATACGCAGTATTTT. It translates to CAWAVVTDTQYF.

This rearrangement joins TRBV5-1 to TRBJ2-1, with D possibly TRBD1 on 7 matching bases. The length of the CDR3 is 14 residues. V was cut by 3 bases and J by 8 bases, with 15 bases left in between. The germline V gene has CDR1 SGHRS and CDR2 YFSETQ. The CDR3 here is CASSSRQGGDEQFF. For the CDR3, the DNA is TGCGCCAGCAGCTCGCGACAGGGAGGAGATGAGCAGTTCTTC. Drawing the rest from reference TRBV5-1 and TRBJ2-1, the complete variable domain is KAGVTQTPRYLIKTRGQQVTLSCSPISGHRSVSWYQQTPGQGLQFLFEYFSETQRNKGNFPGRFSGRQFSNSRSEMNVSTLELGDSALYLCASSSRQGGDEQFFGPGTRLTVL.

V and J are TRBV4-2 and TRBJ1-1; D is unclear. The CDR3 runs to 14 residues. Trimming shortened V by 4 bases and J by 1 base, and 10 bases separated the two germline ends. The germline gives CDR1 LGHNA, CDR2 YNFKEQ. CDR3 DNA: TGTGCCAGCAGCCCCGGTGCCTCGAACACTGAAGCTTTCTTT. It specifies CASSPGASNTEAFF.

The V and J genes are TRBV30 and TRBJ2-7; 9 positions match TRBD2. Germline V CDR1 and CDR2: GTSNPN, SVGIG (reference sequence). The CDR3 is 16 residues long. V shed 0 bases, J shed 3 bases, and the junction held 9 bases outside the gene matches. CDR3 sequence: CAWSVPGLAHFYEQYF. The CDR3 DNA follows: TGTGCCTGGAGTGTTCCCGGACTAGCGCACTTCTACGAGCAGTACTTC.

The gene calls are TRBV19 and TRBJ1-1, with D possibly matching TRBD1 (5 bases). The CDR3 runs 14 residues. The germline V gene encodes CDR1 LNHDA and CDR2 SQIVND (reference sequence). The V end was cut by 5 bases, the J end by 0 bases, with 10 bases between. The CDR3 sequence is CASSPRGVNTEAFF. CDR3 coding DNA: TGTGCCAGTAGTCCTCGGGGGGTGAACACTGAAGCTTTCTTT.

The rearrangement uses TRBV7-9 and TRBJ2-7, with D uncertain. The length of the CDR3 is 13 residues. In germline, CDR1 is SEHNR, CDR2 FQNEAQ (reference sequence). Trimming removed 2 bases from V and 1 base from J, with 6 bases in between. CDR3 sequence: CASSLPSSYEQYF. The DNA of the CDR3 is TGTGCCAGCAGCTTACCCAGTTCCTACGAGCAGTACTTC.

The rearrangement links TRBV7-2 to TRBJ1-6; D gene uncertain. Trimming removed 7 bases at V and 7 bases at J, with 11 bases between. Germline loops: CDR1 SGHTA, CDR2 FQGNSA. The CDR3 runs 13 residues. The CDR3 region is CASTLQLNSPLHF. In DNA, the CDR3 is TGTGCCAGCACTCTCCAACTCAATTCACCCCTCCACTTT.

The chain's CDR3 is CAWSLGKGDSPLHF. The CDR3 nucleotides read TGTGCCTGGAGTTTGGGGAAAGGGGATTCACCCCTCCACTTT. The rearrangement links TRBV30 to TRBJ1-6; D is possibly TRBD1 (5 bases). Trimming shortened V by 2 bases and J by 8 bases, and 13 bases separated the two germline ends. Germline CDR1 is GTSNPN and CDR2 is SVGIG (reference sequence). CDR3 length equals 14 residues. The complete variable domain, with remaining parts taken from reference TRBV30 and TRBJ1-6, reads SQTIHQWPATLVQPVGSPLSLECTVEGTSNPNLYWYRQAAGRGLQLLFYSVGIGQISSEVPQNLSASRPQDRQFILSSKKLLLSDSGFYLCAWSLGKGDSPLHFGNGTRLTVT.